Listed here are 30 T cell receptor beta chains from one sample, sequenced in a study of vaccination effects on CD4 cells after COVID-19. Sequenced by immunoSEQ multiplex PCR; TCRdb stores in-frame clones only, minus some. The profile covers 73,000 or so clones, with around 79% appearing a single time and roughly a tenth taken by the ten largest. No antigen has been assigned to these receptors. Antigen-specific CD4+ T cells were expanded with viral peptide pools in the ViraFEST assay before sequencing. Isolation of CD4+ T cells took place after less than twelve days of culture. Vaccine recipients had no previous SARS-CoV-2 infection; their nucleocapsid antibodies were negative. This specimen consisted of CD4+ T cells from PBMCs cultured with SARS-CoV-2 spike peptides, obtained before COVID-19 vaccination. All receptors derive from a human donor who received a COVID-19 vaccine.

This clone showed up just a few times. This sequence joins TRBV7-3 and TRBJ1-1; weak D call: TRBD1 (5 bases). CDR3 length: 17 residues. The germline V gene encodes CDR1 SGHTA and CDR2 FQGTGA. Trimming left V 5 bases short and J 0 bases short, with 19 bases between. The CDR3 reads CASSPKGLSPLNTEAFF. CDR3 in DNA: TGTGCCAGCAGCCCCAAGGGACTTTCCCCCCTGAACACTGAAGCTTTCTTT.

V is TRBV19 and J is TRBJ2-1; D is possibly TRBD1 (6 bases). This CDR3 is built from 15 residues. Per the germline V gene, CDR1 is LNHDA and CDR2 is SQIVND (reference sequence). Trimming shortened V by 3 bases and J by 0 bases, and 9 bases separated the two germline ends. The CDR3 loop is CASSIVGASYNEQFF. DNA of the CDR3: TGTGCCAGTAGTATCGTGGGGGCCTCCTACAATGAGCAGTTCTTC.

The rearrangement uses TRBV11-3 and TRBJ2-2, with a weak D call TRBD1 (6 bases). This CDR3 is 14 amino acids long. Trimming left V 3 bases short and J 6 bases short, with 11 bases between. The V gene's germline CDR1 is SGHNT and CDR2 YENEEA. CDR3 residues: CASSFQGLAGELFF. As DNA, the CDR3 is TGTGCCAGCAGCTTTCAGGGGTTAGCCGGGGAGCTGTTTTTT.

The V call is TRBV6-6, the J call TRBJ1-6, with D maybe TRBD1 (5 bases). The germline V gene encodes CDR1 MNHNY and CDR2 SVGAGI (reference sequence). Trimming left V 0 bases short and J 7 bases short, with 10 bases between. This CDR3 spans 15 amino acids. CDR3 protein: CASSYSGTANSPLHF. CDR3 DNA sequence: TGTGCCAGCAGTTACTCCGGGACGGCCAATTCACCCCTCCACTTT.

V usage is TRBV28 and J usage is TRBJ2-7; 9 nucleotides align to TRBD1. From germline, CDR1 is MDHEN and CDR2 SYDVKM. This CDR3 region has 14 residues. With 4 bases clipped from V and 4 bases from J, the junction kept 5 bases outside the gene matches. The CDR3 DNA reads TGTGCCAGCAGTTCCGGGACAGGGTTTTACGAGCAGTACGTC. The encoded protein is CASSSGTGFYEQYV.

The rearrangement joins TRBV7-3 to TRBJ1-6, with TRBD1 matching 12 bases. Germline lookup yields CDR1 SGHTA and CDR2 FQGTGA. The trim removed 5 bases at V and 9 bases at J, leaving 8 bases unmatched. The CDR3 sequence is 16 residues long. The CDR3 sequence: CASSASGTGGGSPLHF. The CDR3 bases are TGTGCCAGCAGCGCATCCGGGACAGGGGGCGGTTCACCCCTCCACTTT.

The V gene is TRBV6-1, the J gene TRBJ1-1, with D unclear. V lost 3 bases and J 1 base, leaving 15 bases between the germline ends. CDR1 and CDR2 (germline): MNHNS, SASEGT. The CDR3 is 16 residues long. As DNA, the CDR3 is TGTGCCAGCAGTGATGGGTGGACTAACCAGAACACTGAAGCTTTCTTT. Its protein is CASSDGWTNQNTEAFF.

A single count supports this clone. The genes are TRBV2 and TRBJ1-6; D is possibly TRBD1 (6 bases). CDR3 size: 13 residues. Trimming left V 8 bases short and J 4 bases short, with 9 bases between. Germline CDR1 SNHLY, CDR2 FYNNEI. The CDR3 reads CASEGEYNSPLHF. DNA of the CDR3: TGTGCCAGCGAGGGGGAGTATAATTCACCCCTCCACTTT. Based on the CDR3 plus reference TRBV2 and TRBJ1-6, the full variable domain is EPEVTQTPSHQVTQMGQEVILRCVPISNHLYFYWYRQILGQKVEFLVSFYNNEISEKSEIFDDQFSVERPDGSNFTLKIRSTKLEDSAMYFCASEGEYNSPLHFGNGTRLTVT.

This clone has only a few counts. The CDR3 protein is CATSDDRTDEAFF. The CDR3 coding sequence is TGTGCCACCAGTGACGATAGGACAGATGAAGCTTTCTTT. The chain is built from TRBV24-1 and TRBJ1-1, with a possible D match to TRBD1 (6 bases). Germline CDR1 and CDR2: KGHDR and SFDVKD. V lost 4 bases to trimming and J lost 7 bases, with 12 bases between them. This CDR3 is 13 amino acids long.

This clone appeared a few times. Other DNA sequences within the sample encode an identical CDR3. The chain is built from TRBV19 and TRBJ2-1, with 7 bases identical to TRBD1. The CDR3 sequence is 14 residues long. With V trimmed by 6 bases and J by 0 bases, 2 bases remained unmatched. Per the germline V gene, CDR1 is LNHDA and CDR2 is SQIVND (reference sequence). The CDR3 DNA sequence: TGTGCCAGTAGCCGACAGGGCTCCTACAATGAGCAGTTCTTC. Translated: CASSRQGSYNEQFF.

The DNA of the CDR3 is TGTGCCAGCTCACACTACCAAGAGACCCAGTACTTC. Translated: CASSHYQETQYF. The chain recombines TRBV18 with TRBJ2-5; D ambiguous. Germline V gives CDR1 KGHSH, CDR2 LQKENI. CDR3 length equals 12 residues. V was shortened by 4 bases and J by 0 bases, with 3 bases between the two germline ends. Using reference TRBV18 and TRBJ2-5 for the parts outside the CDR3, the full variable domain is NAGVMQNPRHLVRRRGQEARLRCSPMKGHSHVYWYRQLPEEGLKFMVYLQKENIIDESGMPKERFSAEFPKEGPSILRIQQVVRGDSAAYFCASSHYQETQYFGPGTRLLVL.

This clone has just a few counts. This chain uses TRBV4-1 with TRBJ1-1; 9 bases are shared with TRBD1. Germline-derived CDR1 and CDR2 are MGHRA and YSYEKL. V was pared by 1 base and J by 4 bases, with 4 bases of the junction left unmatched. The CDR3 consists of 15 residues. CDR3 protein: CASSQGDRVSTEAFF. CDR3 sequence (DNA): TGCGCCAGCAGCCAAGGGGACAGGGTAAGCACTGAAGCTTTCTTT.

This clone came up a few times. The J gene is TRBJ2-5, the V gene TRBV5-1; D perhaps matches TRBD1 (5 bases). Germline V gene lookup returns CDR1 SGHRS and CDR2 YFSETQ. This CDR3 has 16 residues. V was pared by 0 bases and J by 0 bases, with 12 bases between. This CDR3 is CASSLEGARYQETQYF. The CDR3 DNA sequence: TGCGCCAGCAGCTTGGAAGGGGCGCGGTACCAAGAGACCCAGTACTTC. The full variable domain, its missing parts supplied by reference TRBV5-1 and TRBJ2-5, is KAGVTQTPRYLIKTRGQQVTLSCSPISGHRSVSWYQQTPGQGLQFLFEYFSETQRNKGNFPGRFSGRQFSNSRSEMNVSTLELGDSALYLCASSLEGARYQETQYFGPGTRLLVL.

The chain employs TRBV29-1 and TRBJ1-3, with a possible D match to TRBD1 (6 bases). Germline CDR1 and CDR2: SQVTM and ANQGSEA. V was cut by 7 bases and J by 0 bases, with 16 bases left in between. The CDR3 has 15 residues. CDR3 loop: CSDLRQAPSGNTIYF. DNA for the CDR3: TGCAGCGATTTAAGACAGGCCCCCTCTGGAAACACCATATATTTT.

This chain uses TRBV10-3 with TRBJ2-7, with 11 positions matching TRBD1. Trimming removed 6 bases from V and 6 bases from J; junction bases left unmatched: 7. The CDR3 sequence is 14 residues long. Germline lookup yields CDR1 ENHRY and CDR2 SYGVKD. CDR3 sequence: CAIRGTGGNGEQYV. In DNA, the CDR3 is TGTGCCATCAGGGGGACAGGGGGAAACGGCGAGCAGTACGTC.

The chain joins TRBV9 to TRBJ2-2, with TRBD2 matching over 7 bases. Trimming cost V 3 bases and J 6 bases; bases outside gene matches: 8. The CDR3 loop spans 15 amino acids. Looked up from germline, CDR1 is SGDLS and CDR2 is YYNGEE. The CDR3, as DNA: TGTGCCAGCAGCGCGGCGCGGGGGATCGCCGGGGAGCTGTTTTTT. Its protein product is CASSAARGIAGELFF.

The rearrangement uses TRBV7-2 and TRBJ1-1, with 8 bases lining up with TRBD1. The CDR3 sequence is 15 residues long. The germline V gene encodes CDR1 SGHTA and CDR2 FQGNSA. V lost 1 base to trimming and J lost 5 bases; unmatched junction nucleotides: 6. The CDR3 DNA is TGTGCCAGCAGCTTAGTAGGAACAGGGGGGACTGAAGCTTTCTTT. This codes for CASSLVGTGGTEAFF. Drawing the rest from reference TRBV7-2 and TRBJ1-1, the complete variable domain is GAGVSQSPSNKVTEKGKDVELRCDPISGHTALYWYRQSLGQGLEFLIYFQGNSAPDKSGLPSDRFSAERTGGSVSTLTIQRTQQEDSAVYLCASSLVGTGGTEAFFGQGTRLTVV.

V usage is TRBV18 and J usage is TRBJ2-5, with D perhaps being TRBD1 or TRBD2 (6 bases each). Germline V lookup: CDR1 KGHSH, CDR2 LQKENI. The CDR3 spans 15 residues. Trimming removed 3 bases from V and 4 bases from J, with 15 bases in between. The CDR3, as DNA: TGTGCCAGCTCACCTAGTCCGGGGGCGGGAGAGACCCAGTACTTC. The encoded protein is CASSPSPGAGETQYF.

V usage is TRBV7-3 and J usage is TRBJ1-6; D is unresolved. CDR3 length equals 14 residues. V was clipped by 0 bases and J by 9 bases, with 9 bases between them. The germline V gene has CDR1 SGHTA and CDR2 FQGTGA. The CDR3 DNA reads TGTGCCAGCAGCTTAACGCCGGAAGTTTCACCCCTCCACTTT. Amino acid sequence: CASSLTPEVSPLHF.

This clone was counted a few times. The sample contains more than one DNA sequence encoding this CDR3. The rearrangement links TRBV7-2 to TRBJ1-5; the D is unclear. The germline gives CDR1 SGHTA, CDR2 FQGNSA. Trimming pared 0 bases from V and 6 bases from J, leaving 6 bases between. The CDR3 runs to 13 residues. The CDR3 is CASSLAVGQPQHF. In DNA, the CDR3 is TGTGCCAGCAGCTTAGCTGTCGGTCAGCCCCAGCATTTT.

CDR3 DNA: TGTGCCAGCAGTGAGAGGGGGCAGGGAGGAGCCAAAAACATTCAGTACTTC. Translating it yields CASSERGQGGAKNIQYF. This rearrangement joins TRBV6-1 to TRBJ2-4; tentative D call: TRBD1 (7 bases). CDR3 size: 17 residues. V shed 3 bases and J shed 0 bases, with 15 bases lying between them. In germline, CDR1 is MNHNS, CDR2 SASEGT.

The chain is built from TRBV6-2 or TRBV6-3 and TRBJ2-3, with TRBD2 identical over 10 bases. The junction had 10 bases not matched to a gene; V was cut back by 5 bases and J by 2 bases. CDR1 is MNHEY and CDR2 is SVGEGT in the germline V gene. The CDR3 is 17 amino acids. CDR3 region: CASSLGVLAGATDTQYF. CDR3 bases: TGTGCCAGCAGTCTCGGGGTCCTAGCGGGGGCCACAGATACGCAGTATTTT.

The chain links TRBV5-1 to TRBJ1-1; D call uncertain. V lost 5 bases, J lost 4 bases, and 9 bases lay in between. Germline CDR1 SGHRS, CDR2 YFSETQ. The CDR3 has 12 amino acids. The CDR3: CASRREGTEAFF. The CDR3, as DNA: TGCGCCAGCAGGAGGGAAGGCACTGAAGCTTTCTTT.

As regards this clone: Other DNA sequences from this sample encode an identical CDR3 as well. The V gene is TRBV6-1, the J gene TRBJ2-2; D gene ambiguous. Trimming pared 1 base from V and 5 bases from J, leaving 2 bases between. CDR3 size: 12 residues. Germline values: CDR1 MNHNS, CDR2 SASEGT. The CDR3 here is CASSEGTGELFF. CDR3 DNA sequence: TGTGCCAGCAGTGAAGGGACCGGGGAGCTGTTTTTT.

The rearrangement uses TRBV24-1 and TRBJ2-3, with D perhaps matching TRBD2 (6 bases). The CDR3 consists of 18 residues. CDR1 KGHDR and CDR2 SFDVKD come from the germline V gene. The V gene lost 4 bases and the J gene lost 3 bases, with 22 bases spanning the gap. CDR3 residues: CATSETRDARRVTDTQYF. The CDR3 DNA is TGTGCCACCAGTGAGACAAGGGACGCCCGGAGGGTTACAGATACGCAGTATTTT.

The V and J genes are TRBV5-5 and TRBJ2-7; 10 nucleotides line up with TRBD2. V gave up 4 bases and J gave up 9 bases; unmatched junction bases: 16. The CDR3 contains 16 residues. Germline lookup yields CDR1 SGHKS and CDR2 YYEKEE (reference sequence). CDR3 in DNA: TGTGCCAGCAGCCGTAAGCGGGGGGGCCCCGGCCTAGGGCAGTACGTC. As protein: CASSRKRGGPGLGQYV.

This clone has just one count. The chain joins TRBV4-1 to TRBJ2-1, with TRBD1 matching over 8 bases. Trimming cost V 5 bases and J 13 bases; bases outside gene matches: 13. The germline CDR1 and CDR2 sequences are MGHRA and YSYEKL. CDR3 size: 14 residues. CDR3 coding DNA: TGCGCCAGCAGCGCTCAAAGCTCGGGACAGGTACAGTTCTTC. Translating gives CASSAQSSGQVQFF.

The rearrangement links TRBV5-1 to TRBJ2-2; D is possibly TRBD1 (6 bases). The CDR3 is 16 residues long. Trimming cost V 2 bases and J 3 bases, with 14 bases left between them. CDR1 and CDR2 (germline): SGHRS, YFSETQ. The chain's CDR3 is CASSLYRVTDTGELFF. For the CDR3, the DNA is TGCGCCAGCAGCTTATACAGGGTAACCGACACCGGGGAGCTGTTTTTT.

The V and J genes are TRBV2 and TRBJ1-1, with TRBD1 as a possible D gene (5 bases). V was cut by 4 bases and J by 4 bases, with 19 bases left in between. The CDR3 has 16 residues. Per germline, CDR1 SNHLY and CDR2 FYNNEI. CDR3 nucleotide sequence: TGTGCCAGCAGTGGAATAGGGGATCTCGAGGGCACTGAAGCTTTCTTT. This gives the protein CASSGIGDLEGTEAFF.

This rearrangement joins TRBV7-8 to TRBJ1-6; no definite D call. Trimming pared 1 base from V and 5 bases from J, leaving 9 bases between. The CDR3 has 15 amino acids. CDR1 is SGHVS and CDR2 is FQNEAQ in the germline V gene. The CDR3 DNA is TGTGCCAGCAGCTTAGTTCAACTGAATAATTCACCCCTCCACTTT. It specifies CASSLVQLNNSPLHF.